Below, one T cell receptor beta chain is given with its context. Source study methods: Estimates of nucleated cell counts were drawn from the amplification of reference gene primers. Assay used: immunoSEQ multiplex PCR; TCRdb lists only in-frame clones, some missing. The DNA was the basis for D and trimming; V, J and clone size are from that table. The data show some 25,000 clones, about 85% seen once. This sample is drawn from a study of blood T cell repertoires in COVID-19. On the study more broadly: COVID-19 samples collected from the United States, Italy and Spain covered acute and convalescent phases. T cells, B-cell-depleted T cells, or PBMCs supplied cDNA or gDNA.

The germline CDR1 and CDR2 sequences are MRHNA and SNTAGT. Trimming pared 3 bases from V and 6 bases from J, leaving 18 bases between. The CDR3 consists of 16 residues. Sequencing was done on a sample of peripheral blood. V and J are TRBV6-4 and TRBJ2-1; D uncertain. The source is a man aged 50 or older with active or convalescent COVID-19. CDR3 bases: TGTGCCAGCAGTGAAAACCAACTACTCCTTACCAATGAGCAGTTCTTC. Its translation is CASSENQLLLTNEQFF.